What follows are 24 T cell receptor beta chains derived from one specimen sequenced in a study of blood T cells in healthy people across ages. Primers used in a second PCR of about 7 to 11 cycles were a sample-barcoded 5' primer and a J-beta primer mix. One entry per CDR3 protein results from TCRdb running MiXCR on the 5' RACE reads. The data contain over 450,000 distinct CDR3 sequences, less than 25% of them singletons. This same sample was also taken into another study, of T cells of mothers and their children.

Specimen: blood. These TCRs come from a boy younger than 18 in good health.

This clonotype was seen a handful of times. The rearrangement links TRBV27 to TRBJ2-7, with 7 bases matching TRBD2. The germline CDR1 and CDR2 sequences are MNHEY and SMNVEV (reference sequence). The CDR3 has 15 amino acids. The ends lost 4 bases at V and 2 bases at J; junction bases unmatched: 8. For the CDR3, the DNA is TGTGCCAGCAGTTCCCCTACGGGGGGAACCTACGAGCAGTACTTC. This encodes CASSSPTGGTYEQYF.

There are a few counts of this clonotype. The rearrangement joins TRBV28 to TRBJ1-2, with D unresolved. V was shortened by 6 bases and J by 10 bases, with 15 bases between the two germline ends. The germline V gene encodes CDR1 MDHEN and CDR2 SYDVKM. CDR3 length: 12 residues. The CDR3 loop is CASRPPSENYTF. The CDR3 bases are TGTGCCAGCAGACCCCCGAGTGAGAACTACACCTTC.

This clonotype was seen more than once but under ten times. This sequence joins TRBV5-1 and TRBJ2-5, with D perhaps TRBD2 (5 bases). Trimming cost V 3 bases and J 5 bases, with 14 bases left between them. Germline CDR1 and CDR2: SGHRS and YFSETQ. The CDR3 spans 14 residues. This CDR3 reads CASSWASGGETQYF. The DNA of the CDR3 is TGCGCCAGCAGCTGGGCAAGCGGCGGCGAGACCCAGTACTTC.

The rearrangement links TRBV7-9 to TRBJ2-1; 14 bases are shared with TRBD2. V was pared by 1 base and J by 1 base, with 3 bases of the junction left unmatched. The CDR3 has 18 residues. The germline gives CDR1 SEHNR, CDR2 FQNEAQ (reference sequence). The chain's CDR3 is CASSLEGLAGESYNEQFF. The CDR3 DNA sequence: TGTGCCAGCAGCTTAGAGGGACTAGCGGGAGAATCCTACAATGAGCAGTTCTTC.

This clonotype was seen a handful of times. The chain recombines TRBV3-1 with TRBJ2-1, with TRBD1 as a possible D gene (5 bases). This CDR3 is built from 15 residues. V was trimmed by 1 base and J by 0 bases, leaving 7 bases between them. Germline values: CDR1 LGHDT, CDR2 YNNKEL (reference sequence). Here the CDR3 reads CASSQGRDSYNEQFF. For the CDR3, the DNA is TGTGCCAGCAGCCAAGGCAGGGACTCCTACAATGAGCAGTTCTTC.

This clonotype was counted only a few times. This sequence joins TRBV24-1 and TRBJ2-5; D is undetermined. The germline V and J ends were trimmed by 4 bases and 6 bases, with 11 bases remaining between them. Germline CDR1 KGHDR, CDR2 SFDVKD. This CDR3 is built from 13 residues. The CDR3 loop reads CATSDRAAQTQYF. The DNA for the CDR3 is TGTGCCACCAGTGACCGGGCGGCCCAGACCCAGTACTTC.

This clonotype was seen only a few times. The CDR3 protein is CASSQDLSQAELSYEQYF. In DNA form, the CDR3 reads TGCGCCAGCAGCCAAGATTTGTCCCAGGCAGAGCTTTCCTACGAGCAGTACTTC. The chain couples TRBV4-3 to TRBJ2-7; D is uncertain. Germline V gene data show CDR1 as LGHNA and CDR2 as YSLEER. V lost 0 bases to trimming and J lost 1 base, with 19 bases between them. The CDR3 spans 18 residues.

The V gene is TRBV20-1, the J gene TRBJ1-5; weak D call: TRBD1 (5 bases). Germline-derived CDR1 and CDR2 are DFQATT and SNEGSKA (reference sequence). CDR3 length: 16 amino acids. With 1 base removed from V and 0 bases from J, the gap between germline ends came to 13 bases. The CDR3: CSARARGAYSNQPQHF. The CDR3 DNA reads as TGCAGTGCTAGAGCGCGAGGGGCTTATAGCAATCAGCCCCAGCATTTT.

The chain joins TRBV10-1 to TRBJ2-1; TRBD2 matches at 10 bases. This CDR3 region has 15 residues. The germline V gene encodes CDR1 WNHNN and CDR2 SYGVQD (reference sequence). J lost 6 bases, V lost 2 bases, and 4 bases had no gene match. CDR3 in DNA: TGCGCCAGCAGTGAGAGCGGGAGGGCAGGCAATGAGCAGTTCTTC. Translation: CASSESGRAGNEQFF.

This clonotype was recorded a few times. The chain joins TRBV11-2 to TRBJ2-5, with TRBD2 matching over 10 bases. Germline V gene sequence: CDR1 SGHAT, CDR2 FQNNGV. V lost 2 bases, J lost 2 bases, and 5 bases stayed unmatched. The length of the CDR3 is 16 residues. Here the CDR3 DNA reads TGTGCCAGCAGCTTACTAGGACTAGCGGCTCAAGAGACCCAGTACTTC. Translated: CASSLLGLAAQETQYF.

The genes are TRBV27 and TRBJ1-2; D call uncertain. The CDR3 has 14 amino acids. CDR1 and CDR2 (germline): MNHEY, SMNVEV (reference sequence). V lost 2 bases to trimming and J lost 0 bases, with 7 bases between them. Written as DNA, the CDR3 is TGTGCCAGCAGTTTAGGGATAGCTAACTATGGCTACACCTTC. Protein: CASSLGIANYGYTF.

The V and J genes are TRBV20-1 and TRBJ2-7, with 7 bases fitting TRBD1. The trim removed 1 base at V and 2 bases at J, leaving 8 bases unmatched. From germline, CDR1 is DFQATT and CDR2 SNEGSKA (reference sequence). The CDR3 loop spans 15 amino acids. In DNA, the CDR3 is TGCAGTGCTAGAGGAGTACAGGGGCCCCCCTACGAGCAGTACTTC. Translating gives CSARGVQGPPYEQYF.

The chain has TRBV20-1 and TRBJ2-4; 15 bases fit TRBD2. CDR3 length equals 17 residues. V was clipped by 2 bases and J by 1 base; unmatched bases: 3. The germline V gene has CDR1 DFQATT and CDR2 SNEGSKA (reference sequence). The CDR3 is CSARTGLAGGAKNIQYF. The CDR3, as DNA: TGCAGTGCTAGAACAGGACTAGCGGGAGGGGCCAAAAACATTCAGTACTTC.

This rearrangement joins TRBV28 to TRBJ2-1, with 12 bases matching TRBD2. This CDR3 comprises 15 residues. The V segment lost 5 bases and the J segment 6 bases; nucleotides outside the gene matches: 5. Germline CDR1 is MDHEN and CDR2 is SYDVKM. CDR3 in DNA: TGTGCCAGCAGTCTTACTAGCGGGAGGAGCAATGAGCAGTTCTTC. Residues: CASSLTSGRSNEQFF.

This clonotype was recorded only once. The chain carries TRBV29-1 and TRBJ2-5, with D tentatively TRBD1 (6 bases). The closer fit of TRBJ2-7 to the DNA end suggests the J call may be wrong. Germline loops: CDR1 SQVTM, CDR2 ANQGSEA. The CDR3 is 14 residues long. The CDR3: CSVEGWGPTYEQYF. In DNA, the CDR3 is TGCAGCGTTGAGGGGTGGGGGCCTACCTACGAGCAGTACTTC.

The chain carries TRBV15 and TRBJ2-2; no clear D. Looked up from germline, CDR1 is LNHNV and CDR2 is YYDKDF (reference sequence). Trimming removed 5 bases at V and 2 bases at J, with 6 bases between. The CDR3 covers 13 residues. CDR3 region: CATSWANTGELFF. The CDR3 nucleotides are TGTGCCACCAGCTGGGCAAACACCGGGGAGCTGTTTTTT.

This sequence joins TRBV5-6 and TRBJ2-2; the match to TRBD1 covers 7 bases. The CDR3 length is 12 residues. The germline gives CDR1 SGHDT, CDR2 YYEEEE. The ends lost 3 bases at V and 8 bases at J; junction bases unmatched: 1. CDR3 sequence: CASSWGQGELFF. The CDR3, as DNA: TGTGCCAGCAGCTGGGGACAGGGGGAGCTGTTTTTT.

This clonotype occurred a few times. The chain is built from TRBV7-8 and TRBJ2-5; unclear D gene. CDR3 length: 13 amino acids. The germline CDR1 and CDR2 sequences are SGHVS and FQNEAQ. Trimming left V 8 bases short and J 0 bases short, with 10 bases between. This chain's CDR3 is CASLRWHQETQYF. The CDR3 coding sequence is TGTGCCAGCCTGAGGTGGCACCAAGAGACCCAGTACTTC.

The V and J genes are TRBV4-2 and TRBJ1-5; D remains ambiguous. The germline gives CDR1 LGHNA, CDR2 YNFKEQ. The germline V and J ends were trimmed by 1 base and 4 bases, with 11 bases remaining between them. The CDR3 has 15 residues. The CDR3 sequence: CASSQVGGANQPQHF. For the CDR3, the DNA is TGTGCCAGCAGCCAAGTCGGCGGAGCTAATCAGCCCCAGCATTTT.

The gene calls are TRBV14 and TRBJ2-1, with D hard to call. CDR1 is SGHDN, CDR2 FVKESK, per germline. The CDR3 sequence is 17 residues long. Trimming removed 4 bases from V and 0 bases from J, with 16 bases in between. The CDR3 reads CASSPKVAAFSYNEQFF. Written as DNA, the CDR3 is TGTGCCAGCAGCCCCAAGGTGGCCGCCTTCTCCTACAATGAGCAGTTCTTC.

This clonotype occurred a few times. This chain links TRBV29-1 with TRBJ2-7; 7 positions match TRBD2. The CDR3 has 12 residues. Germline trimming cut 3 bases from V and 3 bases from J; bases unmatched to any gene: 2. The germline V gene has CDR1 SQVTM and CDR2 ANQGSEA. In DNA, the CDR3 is TGCAGCGTTGATTCGGGGGGCTACGAGCAGTACTTC. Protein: CSVDSGGYEQYF.

The CDR3 DNA reads as TGCAGTGCTAGAGATCAGGACAGGGGGCTTGGCTACACCTTC. Translating it yields CSARDQDRGLGYTF. The chain recombines TRBV20-1 with TRBJ1-2, with 11 bases lining up with TRBD1. Germline loops: CDR1 DFQATT, CDR2 SNEGSKA (reference sequence). The CDR3 is made up of 14 amino acids. The ends lost 0 bases at V and 7 bases at J; junction bases unmatched: 4.

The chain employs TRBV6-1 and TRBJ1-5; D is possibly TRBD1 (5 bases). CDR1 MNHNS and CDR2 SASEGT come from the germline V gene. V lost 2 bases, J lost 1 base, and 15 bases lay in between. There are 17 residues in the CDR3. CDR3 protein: CASSELPAGWSNQPQHF. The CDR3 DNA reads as TGTGCCAGCAGTGAACTCCCCGCAGGGTGGAGCAATCAGCCCCAGCATTTT.

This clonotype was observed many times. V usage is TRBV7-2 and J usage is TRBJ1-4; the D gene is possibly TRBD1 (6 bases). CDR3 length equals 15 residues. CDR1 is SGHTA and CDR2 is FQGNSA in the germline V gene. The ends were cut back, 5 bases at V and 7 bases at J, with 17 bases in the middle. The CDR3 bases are TGTGCCAGCAGCACCGACAGGTTAAGGGCTGAAAAACTGTTTTTT. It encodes CASSTDRLRAEKLFF.